Below, 5 T cell receptor beta chains from the same sample are listed, as sequenced in a study of cytomegalovirus exposure and HLA in healthy donors. 60 Vbeta and 13 Jbeta primers were used in PCR. Profiled with immunoSEQ multiplex PCR; TCRdb holds only in-frame clones, not every one. The sample lists about 84,000 clones, about 60% seen once, with about 15% in the top ten. The sequenced sample was PBMCs. The origin of the receptors is a woman in her 40s in good health and CMV-seropositive.

The J gene is TRBJ1-1, the V gene TRBV29-1; 7 nucleotides match TRBD1. The ends lost 0 bases at V and 0 bases at J; junction bases unmatched: 7. The CDR3 is made up of 16 amino acids. From germline, CDR1 is SQVTM and CDR2 ANQGSEA. The CDR3 here is CSVEDPQGGMNTEAFF. The CDR3 region has the DNA TGCAGCGTTGAAGATCCTCAAGGGGGCATGAACACTGAAGCTTTCTTT.

This clone showed up just once. V is TRBV7-2 and J is TRBJ2-1; perhaps TRBD2 as D (6 bases). From germline, CDR1 is SGHTA and CDR2 FQGNSA. The CDR3 contains 12 residues. V lost 8 bases, J lost 8 bases, and 13 bases lay in between. This chain's CDR3 is CASGGVVHEQFF. CDR3 nucleotide sequence: TGTGCCAGCGGCGGGGTTGTGCATGAGCAGTTCTTC.

Comment on this clone: Because the CDR3's place on the DNA is in doubt, the DNA is left out and the CDR3 is given as listed by TCRdb. This sequence joins TRBV19 and TRBJ1-4. Germline CDR1 reads LNHDA; CDR2 reads SQIVND (reference sequence). The CDR3 length equals 13 residues, ends included. Here the CDR3 reads CASSVRGGEKLFF.

The chain uses TRBV2 and TRBJ2-3, with TRBD2 identical over 7 bases. Germline assignment: CDR1 SNHLY and CDR2 FYNNEI. The V segment lost 8 bases and the J segment 0 bases; nucleotides outside the gene matches: 11. The CDR3 sequence is 16 residues long. The CDR3 coding sequence is TGTGCCAGCCGAGTCGGGAGGTTCCCTAGCACAGATACGCAGTATTTT. It is translated as CASRVGRFPSTDTQYF. Supplemented by reference TRBV2 and TRBJ2-3, the full variable domain reads EPEVTQTPSHQVTQMGQEVILRCVPISNHLYFYWYRQILGQKVEFLVSFYNNEISEKSEIFDDQFSVERPDGSNFTLKIRSTKLEDSAMYFCASRVGRFPSTDTQYFGPGTRLTVL.

This clone was seen only a few times. V and J are TRBV11-2 and TRBJ1-4; D is perhaps TRBD1 (6 bases). The CDR3 runs to 13 residues. The germline CDR1 and CDR2 sequences are SGHAT and FQNNGV. V was trimmed by 4 bases and J by 8 bases, leaving 11 bases between them. CDR3 DNA: TGTGCCAGCAGCTCAATAACAGGGGAAAAACTGTTTTTT. Protein product: CASSSITGEKLFF.